Sequencing of this T cell receptor (beta chain) was carried out in a study of OX40 agonist ivuxolimab in advanced cancers. Here immunoSEQ multiplex PCR was the method, and the copy in TCRdb shows in-frame clones only, minus some. In the table there are roughly 110,000 clones, about nine tenths of which are singletons. Trimming took off 5 bases at V and 2 bases at J, with 9 bases between the two ends. The CDR3 is 14 amino acids. Looked up from germline, CDR1 is MNHEY and CDR2 is SMNVEV (reference sequence). This chain uses TRBV27 with TRBJ2-2, with D possibly TRBD1 on 5 matching bases. The source was CD4+ or CD8+ T cells sorted from blood, collected in a trial of the OX40 agonist ivuxolimab. The sequence came from an adult with an advanced solid tumor such as melanoma, head and neck, liver or kidney cancer. CDR3 region: CASSKTVNTGELFF. The CDR3 DNA follows: TGTGCCAGCAGTAAGACAGTCAACACCGGGGAGCTGTTTTTT.